These 29 T cell receptor beta chains came from one sample sequenced in a study of blood T cell repertoires in COVID-19. The assay was immunoSEQ multiplex PCR, and TCRdb's table has in-frame clones only and misses some. This table holds tens of thousands of clones, about four fifths found once. Material for sequencing was peripheral blood. Receptors originate from a man aged 65-85 years with COVID-19, enrolled during active disease.

This clone was observed a few times. This chain uses TRBV29-1 with TRBJ1-2; 7 nucleotides match TRBD1. The J segment lost 1 base and the V segment lost 6 bases, leaving 2 bases of the junction unmatched. The germline CDR1 and CDR2 sequences are SQVTM and ANQGSEA. The CDR3 extends over 12 amino acids. The CDR3 sequence is CSVGTDNYGYTF. As DNA, the CDR3 is TGCAGCGTAGGGACAGATAACTATGGCTACACCTTC. Complete variable domain (other parts from reference TRBV29-1 and TRBJ1-2): SAVISQKPSRDICQRGTSLTIQCQVDSQVTMMFWYRQQPGQSLTLIATANQGSEATYESGFVIDKFPISRPNLTFSTLTVSNMSPEDSSIYLCSVGTDNYGYTFGSGTRLTVV.

Remarks on this clone: Other DNA variants within this sample encode the same CDR3. The chain couples TRBV11-3 to TRBJ1-6; D may be TRBD1 (5 bases). The germline V gene encodes CDR1 SGHNT and CDR2 YENEEA. The CDR3 extends over 12 amino acids. V shed 5 bases and J shed 8 bases, with 7 bases lying between them. CDR3 coding DNA: TGTGCCAGCAGCCCGGGGGATTCACCCCTCCACTTT. Translation gives CASSPGDSPLHF.

V usage is TRBV7-7 and J usage is TRBJ2-3; possibly TRBD2 for D (6 bases). CDR3 length: 15 residues. The V end lost 1 base, the J end lost 2 bases, and 10 bases lay between the germline ends. The germline CDR1 and CDR2 sequences are SSHAT and FNYEAQ (reference sequence). The CDR3 nucleotides read TGTGCCAGCAGCTTAGGCGCTAGCGTCACAGATACGCAGTATTTT. Translation gives CASSLGASVTDTQYF.

This clone was seen many times. The chain couples TRBV12-3 or TRBV12-4 to TRBJ1-1; maybe TRBD1 (5 bases). V lost 6 bases, J lost 4 bases, and 12 bases lay in between. This CDR3 has 13 amino acids. DNA for the CDR3: TGTGCCAGCAGGGCCAGGGAACCCACTGAAGCTTTCTTT. Its protein is CASRAREPTEAFF.

This rearrangement joins TRBV9 to TRBJ1-5, with D perhaps matching TRBD1 (5 bases). The V gene's germline CDR1 is SGDLS and CDR2 YYNGEE. Trimming took off 3 bases at V and 3 bases at J, with 13 bases between the two ends. This CDR3 region has 15 residues. Here the CDR3 reads CASSAHDRSNQPQHF. CDR3 coding DNA: TGTGCCAGCAGCGCCCACGACAGATCCAATCAGCCCCAGCATTTT.

This rearrangement joins TRBV2 to TRBJ1-3, with D possibly TRBD1 on 6 matching bases. CDR1 is SNHLY and CDR2 is FYNNEI in the germline V gene. V lost 1 base and J 3 bases, leaving 7 bases between the germline ends. There are 14 residues in the CDR3. CDR3 protein: CASSEGRGGNTIYF. The DNA for the CDR3 is TGTGCCAGCAGTGAAGGCAGGGGTGGAAACACCATATATTTT.

This clone was recorded only once. One end of the junction is discordant with germline, which a read error may explain. V is TRBV12-5 and J is TRBJ2-1; a weak D match, TRBD1 (5 bases). The CDR3 has 13 residues. The germline V gene has CDR1 LGHNT and CDR2 FRNRAP. The CDR3 is CACGLVGAFEQFF. The CDR3 DNA is TGTGCTTGTGGTTTGGTAGGGGCGTTTGAGCAGTTCTTC.

The chain has TRBV3-1 (or the pseudogene TRBV3-2) and TRBJ2-2; the D is unclear. The CDR3 extends over 13 amino acids. V was cut by 2 bases and J by 8 bases, with 9 bases left in between. Germline-derived CDR1 and CDR2 are LGHDT and YNNKEL (reference sequence). The CDR3 here is CASSQIRSGELFF. CDR3 nucleotide sequence: TGTGCCAGCAGCCAAATCCGCAGTGGGGAGCTGTTTTTT.

In its sample, this clone was seen a few times. The chain is built from TRBV27 and TRBJ1-1; TRBD1 aligns across 7 bases. Looked up from germline, CDR1 is MNHEY and CDR2 is SMNVEV (reference sequence). Germline trimming cut 5 bases from V and 4 bases from J; bases unmatched to any gene: 4. The CDR3 runs 13 residues. The CDR3 coding sequence is TGTGCCAGCAGTGCCACAGGGGCCACTGAAGCTTTCTTT. Its translation: CASSATGATEAFF.

The chain has TRBV29-1 and TRBJ2-7; 8 nucleotides align to TRBD1. This CDR3 comprises 14 residues. Germline V lookup: CDR1 SQVTM, CDR2 ANQGSEA. The J segment lost 2 bases and the V segment lost 6 bases, leaving 9 bases of the junction unmatched. CDR3 protein: CSVSDGTGAYEQYF. DNA of the CDR3: TGCAGCGTGTCTGACGGGACAGGAGCCTACGAGCAGTACTTC.

V and J are TRBV7-2 and TRBJ2-1, with 13 bases aligning to TRBD2. The V gene end was trimmed by 5 bases and the J gene end by 7 bases; junction bases not matched to a gene: 8. CDR1 is SGHTA and CDR2 is FQGNSA in the germline V gene. The CDR3 is 16 amino acids. As DNA, the CDR3 is TGTGCCAGCAGCCCGAGGACTAGCGGGAGTACGAATGAGCAGTTCTTC. Translation: CASSPRTSGSTNEQFF.

The V gene is TRBV9, the J gene TRBJ2-7; D is unclear. Per the germline V gene, CDR1 is SGDLS and CDR2 is YYNGEE. The V end lost 0 bases, the J end lost 1 base, and 8 bases lay between the germline ends. This CDR3 spans 14 amino acids. The CDR3 here is CASSVGPPSYEQYF. DNA of the CDR3: TGTGCCAGCAGCGTAGGGCCTCCTTCCTACGAGCAGTACTTC.

The chain joins TRBV21-1 to TRBJ2-7; the table's D call, TRBD1, was not checked against the DNA. TRBV21-1 is annotated as a pseudogene. The CDR3 is 13 amino acids. CDR3 region: CASSRDSDYEQYF. The CDR3 DNA sequence: TGTGCCAGCAGCAGGGACAGCGACTACGAGCAGTACTTC.

J is TRBJ2-7 and V is TRBV2, with D perhaps TRBD1 (5 bases). The length of the CDR3 is 15 residues. CDR1 and CDR2 from the germline V gene are SNHLY and FYNNEI. V was trimmed by 6 bases and J by 4 bases, leaving 19 bases between them. Here the CDR3 reads CASSYGQPTNYEQYF. DNA of the CDR3: TGTGCCAGCAGCTACGGACAACCGACAAATTACGAGCAGTACTTC.

CDR3 in DNA: TGCGCCAGCAATGGGGGACAGACTTACATGAACACTGAAGCTTTCTTT. Protein sequence: CASNGGQTYMNTEAFF. The V call is TRBV5-1, the J call TRBJ1-1; 7 bases line up with TRBD1. The CDR3 loop spans 16 amino acids. From germline, CDR1 is SGHRS and CDR2 YFSETQ. The V gene end was trimmed by 6 bases and the J gene end by 0 bases; junction bases not matched to a gene: 11.

This clone was seen more than once but under ten times. J is TRBJ2-1 and V is TRBV5-5; the D gene is possibly TRBD2 (5 bases). The CDR3 consists of 15 residues. CDR1 is SGHKS and CDR2 is YYEKEE in the germline V gene (reference sequence). V dropped 4 bases and J dropped 4 bases, with 15 bases sitting between them. The CDR3 nucleotides are TGTGCCAGCAGCGGCGGACGCTGGGAGTACAATGAGCAGTTCTTC. This gives the protein CASSGGRWEYNEQFF. The entire variable domain, with the rest obtained from reference TRBV5-5 and TRBJ2-1, is as follows: DAGVTQSPTHLIKTRGQQVTLRCSPISGHKSVSWYQQVLGQGPQFIFQYYEKEERGRGNFPDRFSARQFPNYSSELNVNALLLGDSALYLCASSGGRWEYNEQFFGPGTRLTVL.

Regarding this clone: The sample contains more than one DNA sequence encoding this CDR3. This chain joins TRBV6-1 and TRBJ1-2; the D is unclear. CDR3 length equals 14 residues. V lost 2 bases, J lost 2 bases, and 9 bases lay in between. Germline V lookup: CDR1 MNHNS, CDR2 SASEGT. CDR3 region: CASSELAGNYGYTF. Written as DNA, the CDR3 is TGTGCCAGCAGTGAATTGGCGGGAAACTATGGCTACACCTTC.

V is TRBV5-1 and J is TRBJ1-2; a weak D match, TRBD1 (6 bases). Per germline, CDR1 SGHRS and CDR2 YFSETQ. This CDR3 has 15 amino acids. The V gene lost 4 bases and the J gene lost 7 bases, with 20 bases spanning the gap. Here the CDR3 reads CASSPRGTEVSGYTF. The CDR3 DNA sequence: TGCGCCAGCAGCCCGAGGGGGACGGAGGTCTCTGGCTACACCTTC.

The chain uses TRBV12-3 or TRBV12-4 and TRBJ1-3; D may be TRBD1 (5 bases). This CDR3 spans 13 amino acids. Trimming cost V 9 bases and J 0 bases, with 9 bases left between them. Here the CDR3 reads CARPDSSGNTIYF. The CDR3 DNA is TGTGCCAGACCTGACAGCTCTGGAAACACCATATATTTT.

This chain links TRBV6-5 with TRBJ2-7; TRBD1 matches at 8 bases. The CDR3 consists of 15 residues. Trimming cost V 0 bases and J 5 bases; bases outside gene matches: 6. Germline loops: CDR1 MNHEY, CDR2 SVGAGI. In nucleotides, the CDR3 is TGTGCCAGCAGTTACTCATCGACAGGGGACGACGAGCAGTACTTC. It translates to CASSYSSTGDDEQYF.

V is TRBV5-1 and J is TRBJ1-2; TRBD1 agrees at 9 bases. Germline CDR1 is SGHRS and CDR2 is YFSETQ. V lost 4 bases, J lost 4 bases, and 11 bases stayed unmatched. This CDR3 region has 16 residues. CDR3 in amino acids: CASSPEPGQGLYGYTF. Here the CDR3 DNA reads TGCGCCAGCAGCCCGGAACCGGGACAGGGTCTCTATGGCTACACCTTC.

The chain has TRBV7-2 and TRBJ1-1; D is undetermined. This CDR3 has 14 residues. Between the trimmed V and J ends, which lost 2 bases and 6 bases, there was a span of 13 bases. CDR1 and CDR2 (germline): SGHTA, FQGNSA. The CDR3 DNA is TGTGCCAGCAGCTTAAGCGTGGCCGCGGCTGAAGCTTTCTTT. It translates to CASSLSVAAAEAFF.

The chain joins TRBV7-8 to TRBJ1-2, with D possibly TRBD1 on 5 matching bases. Germline-derived CDR1 and CDR2 are SGHVS and FQNEAQ. This CDR3 is 17 amino acids long. V dropped 1 base and J dropped 1 base, with 16 bases sitting between them. The CDR3 spells CASSLGGSGGINYGYTF. The CDR3 DNA reads as TGTGCCAGCAGCTTAGGTGGGAGCGGGGGGATTAACTATGGCTACACCTTC.

The chain links TRBV11-2 to TRBJ2-7; a weak D match, TRBD1 (6 bases). Germline loops: CDR1 SGHAT, CDR2 FQNNGV. The V end was cut by 4 bases, the J end by 2 bases, with 15 bases between. The CDR3 covers 15 residues. DNA of the CDR3: TGTGCCAGCAGCTCTGGCCCAGGGGATACCTACGAGCAGTACTTC. Encoded protein: CASSSGPGDTYEQYF.

The chain recombines TRBV10-3 with TRBJ1-2, with D unclear. Germline assignment: CDR1 ENHRY and CDR2 SYGVKD. The CDR3 extends over 13 amino acids. V was cut by 3 bases and J by 4 bases, with 9 bases left in between. The CDR3 region is CAISEGDPYGYTF. CDR3 coding DNA: TGTGCCATCAGTGAAGGAGACCCCTATGGCTACACCTTC.

This clone has just a few counts. This chain connects TRBV7-9 to TRBJ2-2; TRBD1 aligns across 7 bases. Germline CDR1 and CDR2: SEHNR and FQNEAQ (reference sequence). The CDR3 covers 14 residues. V lost 6 bases and J lost 7; bases outside the gene matches: 8. The DNA for the CDR3 is TGTGCCAGCAGGATACAGGGGCGGCTCGGGGAGCTGTTTTTT. Amino acid sequence: CASRIQGRLGELFF.

The chain employs TRBV19 and TRBJ2-2, with 8 bases matching TRBD1. The J segment lost 1 base and the V segment lost 7 bases, leaving 2 bases of the junction unmatched. The CDR3 runs 14 residues. Per germline, CDR1 LNHDA and CDR2 SQIVND (reference sequence). CDR3 amino acids: CASTDRGNTGELFF. DNA for the CDR3: TGTGCCAGTACCGACAGGGGGAACACCGGGGAGCTGTTTTTT.

This clone was recorded at least ten times. The chain combines TRBV14 with TRBJ1-2; a possible D gene is TRBD1 (6 bases). The V gene's germline CDR1 is SGHDN and CDR2 FVKESK. The V and J ends lost 0 bases and 4 bases respectively, with 15 bases between them. This CDR3 is 16 amino acids long. The DNA of the CDR3 is TGTGCCAGCAGCCAAGACACCTGGACAGCCACCTATGGCTACACCTTC. As protein: CASSQDTWTATYGYTF.

The chain couples TRBV28 to TRBJ2-7; 7 nucleotides line up with TRBD2. Germline lookup yields CDR1 MDHEN and CDR2 SYDVKM. The CDR3 is 14 residues long. The V gene end was trimmed by 8 bases and the J gene end by 2 bases; junction bases not matched to a gene: 9. The CDR3 bases are TGTGCCAGCTCCCAGCCGGGACTACCCTACGAGCAGTACTTC. Protein: CASSQPGLPYEQYF.